This T cell receptor beta chain derives from a study of cytomegalovirus exposure and HLA in healthy donors. On this clone itself: The antigen remains undetermined.

CDR3 length: 12 residues. Germline V CDR1 and CDR2: LNHDA, SQIVND (reference sequence). V gave up 3 bases and J gave up 6 bases, with 8 bases separating them. Overall study findings and caveats: Several of the most significant clusters were apparently associated with common viral pathogens in a later analysis.

It was with 60 Vbeta and 13 Jbeta primers that the PCR ran. The protocol was immunoSEQ multiplex PCR, while the TCRdb copy is restricted to in-frame clones and leaves out a portion. Of just over 150,000 clones in the sample, under 85% were seen once. The gene calls are TRBV19 and TRBJ1-2; perhaps TRBD1 as D (5 bases). The sequence derives from a woman in her 30s in good health and CMV-seronegative. Sequenced sample: PBMCs. CDR3 coding DNA: TGTGCCAGTAGTATTAGGGGCCATGGCTACACCTTC. Amino acids: CASSIRGHGYTF.